Presented here are 8 T cell receptor beta chains from one specimen sequenced in a study of regulatory T cells in long-lasting Graves disease. Assembly of TCR beta libraries relied on iRepertoire HTBI primers together with Arm-PCR of CDR3 regions. TCRdb re-called the multiplex PCR reads with MiXCR, one entry per CDR3 protein. This repertoire shows 500,000 to 700,000 distinct CDR3 sequences, about 32% found once; its top ten account for under 55%. This sample's time point: persistent/refractory GD, antithyroid drugs over 5 years with positive TRAb. PBMCs provided the RNA from which the TCR library was made. Source: peripheral blood mononuclear cells (PBMCs), taken when the disease was refractory, from a patient treated with antithyroid drugs. These receptors were obtained from a female donor with Graves disease.

The V and J genes are TRBV9 and TRBJ1-6; TRBD1 might be the D (5 bases). The V end lost 3 bases, the J end lost 5 bases, and 12 bases lay between the germline ends. The CDR3 has 15 amino acids. Germline V lookup: CDR1 SGDLS, CDR2 YYNGEE. The CDR3, as DNA: TGTGCCAGCAGCGGAAAGACAGCAAATAATTCACCCCTCCACTTT. The encoded protein is CASSGKTANNSPLHF. The variable domain in full, with the rest retrieved from reference TRBV9 and TRBJ1-6, is DSGVTQTPKHLITATGQRVTLRCSPRSGDLSVYWYQQSLDQGLQFLIQYYNGEERAKGNILERFSAQQFPDLHSELNLSSLELGDSALYFCASSGKTANNSPLHFGNGTRLTVT.

V usage is TRBV20-1 and J usage is TRBJ2-5, with D perhaps given as TRBD1 or TRBD2 (5 bases each). The V end was cut by 3 bases, the J end by 4 bases, with 12 bases between. The CDR3 extends over 13 amino acids. Germline assignment: CDR1 DFQATT and CDR2 SNEGSKA (reference sequence). DNA of the CDR3: TGCAGTGCTAGGTACCCTGGGGGAGAGACCCAGTACTTC. It is translated as CSARYPGGETQYF.

The chain uses TRBV5-4 and TRBJ2-5; 10 bases agree with TRBD2. Germline trimming cut 4 bases from V and 5 bases from J; bases unmatched to any gene: 11. The CDR3 is made up of 16 amino acids. Germline lookup yields CDR1 SGHNT and CDR2 YYREEE (reference sequence). CDR3 protein: CASSPRAGGLGETQYF. For the CDR3, the DNA is TGTGCCAGCAGCCCCCGAGCGGGAGGGCTGGGGGAGACCCAGTACTTC.

The chain employs TRBV19 and TRBJ1-2; D call uncertain. V gave up 3 bases and J gave up 4 bases, with 9 bases separating them. The CDR3 length is 13 residues. The germline V gene encodes CDR1 LNHDA and CDR2 SQIVND (reference sequence). CDR3 loop: CASSIGLSYGYTF. The CDR3 DNA reads TGTGCCAGTAGTATCGGACTGTCCTATGGCTACACCTTC.

CDR3 loop: CASSLPGLAVQETQYF. Written as DNA, the CDR3 is TGTGCCAGCAGTTTACCTGGACTAGCGGTTCAAGAGACCCAGTACTTC. The rearrangement joins TRBV28 to TRBJ2-5, with 10 bases aligning to TRBD2. Per the germline V gene, CDR1 is MDHEN and CDR2 is SYDVKM. Losses at the gene ends were 2 bases for V and 2 bases for J; bases not matched to a gene: 5. The CDR3 is 16 amino acids.

This clonotype was seen more than once but under ten times. The rearrangement links TRBV28 to TRBJ1-5, with D hard to call. This CDR3 has 14 amino acids. The germline CDR1 and CDR2 sequences are MDHEN and SYDVKM. V shed 6 bases and J shed 4 bases, with 13 bases lying between them. The CDR3 region has the DNA TGTGCCAGCAGCCCACTGGAGGGAAATCAGCCCCAGCATTTT. Translated: CASSPLEGNQPQHF. The full variable domain, with the rest looked up from reference TRBV28 and TRBJ1-5, is DVKVTQSSRYLVKRTGEKVFLECVQDMDHENMFWYRQDPGLGLRLIYFSYDVKMKEKGDIPEGYSVSREKKERFSLILESASTNQTSMYLCASSPLEGNQPQHFGDGTRLSIL.

A word on this clonotype: Since a much larger clone is just one base distant, this may be a read error. The CDR3 does not close with the conserved phenylalanine or tryptophan, likely indicating a read error. The V gene is TRBV2, the J gene TRBJ1-6; D remains ambiguous. The V gene lost 6 bases and the J gene lost 0 bases, with 9 bases spanning the gap. Germline assignment: CDR1 SNHLY and CDR2 FYNNEI. This CDR3 is built from 15 residues. CDR3 amino acids: CASRVLSSYNSPLHS. As DNA, the CDR3 is TGTGCCAGCAGAGTGTTAAGCTCCTATAATTCACCCCTCCACTCT.

The V and J genes are TRBV7-2 and TRBJ2-7, with TRBD1 as a possible D gene (6 bases). Germline V gene data show CDR1 as SGHTA and CDR2 as FQGNSA. CDR3 size: 15 residues. V was cut by 3 bases and J by 3 bases, with 15 bases left in between. In DNA, the CDR3 is TGTGCCAGCAGCTTTCAACAGGGTGGGTACTACGAGCAGTACTTC. This encodes CASSFQQGGYYEQYF.